The 21 T cell receptor beta chains given below trace back to one sample, sequenced in a study of shared clonotypes between healthy human individuals. Measured with immunoSEQ multiplex PCR; TCRdb has only the in-frame clones, and not every one. This sample has millions of clones, with 85% to 95% found just once. The specimen was naive CD4+ T cells sorted from blood. The subset denotes: CD45RA+ positively selected. All receptors derive from a young man in good health.

The chain is built from TRBV5-1 and TRBJ2-7; 11 bases line up with TRBD2. V trimming: 2 bases; J trimming: 2 bases; junction bases outside the gene matches: 9. CDR3 size: 17 residues. Germline V gene lookup returns CDR1 SGHRS and CDR2 YFSETQ. This CDR3 reads CASSLSGLAGGPYEQYF. CDR3 nucleotide sequence: TGCGCCAGCAGCTTATCAGGGCTAGCGGGGGGCCCCTACGAGCAGTACTTC.

This clone appeared once. The genes are TRBV15 and TRBJ2-5; D is undetermined. Deletions cut 5 bases from V and 3 bases from J, with 19 bases between. Looked up from germline, CDR1 is LNHNV and CDR2 is YYDKDF (reference sequence). The CDR3 contains 16 residues. The CDR3 nucleotides are TGTGCCACCAGCCCCGCAGTAGGGCTTTCCGAAGAGACCCAGTACTTC. It specifies CATSPAVGLSEETQYF.

This chain links TRBV9 with TRBJ2-3, with D uncertain. This CDR3 is built from 14 residues. The germline V and J ends were trimmed by 5 bases and 2 bases, with 12 bases remaining between them. CDR1 is SGDLS and CDR2 is YYNGEE in the germline V gene. The CDR3 sequence is CASRRTTNTDTQYF. The DNA for the CDR3 is TGTGCCAGCAGGAGGACGACCAACACAGATACGCAGTATTTT.

Comments on this clone: At the DNA level, this CDR3 is encoded by other sequences in the same sample as well. The V and J genes are TRBV6-5 and TRBJ1-5; perhaps TRBD1 as D (5 bases). CDR3 size: 14 residues. In germline, CDR1 is MNHEY, CDR2 SVGAGI. Trimming pared 2 bases from V and 4 bases from J, leaving 9 bases between. The CDR3 protein is CASSYGQGNQPQHF. The CDR3 nucleotides are TGTGCCAGCAGTTACGGGCAGGGAAATCAGCCCCAGCATTTT.

The chain is built from TRBV5-1 and TRBJ2-7; 8 nucleotides match TRBD1. The CDR3 is 14 amino acids. Germline CDR1 and CDR2: SGHRS and YFSETQ. V shed 3 bases and J 4 bases; nucleotides not matched to a gene: 6. Here the CDR3 reads CASSWDRTKYEQYF. The CDR3 bases are TGCGCCAGCAGCTGGGACAGGACAAAATACGAGCAGTACTTC.

The chain recombines TRBV5-4 with TRBJ1-6; D possibly corresponds to TRBD1 (6 bases). This CDR3 spans 15 amino acids. From germline, CDR1 is SGHNT and CDR2 YYREEE (reference sequence). V shed 6 bases and J shed 10 bases, with 20 bases lying between them. Here the CDR3 reads CASTQEGGARSPLHF. DNA of the CDR3: TGTGCCAGCACCCAAGAGGGGGGCGCAAGGTCACCCCTCCACTTT.

The chain carries TRBV2 and TRBJ2-7; 12 bases match TRBD1. V lost 4 bases, J lost 9 bases, and 16 bases stayed unmatched. This CDR3 region has 17 residues. Looked up from germline, CDR1 is SNHLY and CDR2 is FYNNEI. The CDR3 DNA follows: TGTGCCAGCAGTGGTCGGATTTCGGGACAGGGGGCCTATGGGCAGTACTTC. Protein: CASSGRISGQGAYGQYF.

This chain joins TRBV2 and TRBJ2-7, with 11 bases aligning to TRBD1. Trimming took 8 bases from V and 12 from J; bases not matched to a gene: 12. This CDR3 spans 13 amino acids. Germline V gene sequence: CDR1 SNHLY, CDR2 FYNNEI. Here the CDR3 DNA reads TGTGCCAGCTCGGGACAGGGGGTACGTACGCCGTACTTC. Translating gives CASSGQGVRTPYF.

The J gene is TRBJ1-2, the V gene TRBV7-9; tentative D call: TRBD1 (6 bases). This CDR3 has 14 amino acids. With 4 bases removed from V and 6 bases from J, the gap between germline ends came to 15 bases. Germline V gene lookup returns CDR1 SEHNR and CDR2 FQNEAQ (reference sequence). CDR3 nucleotide sequence: TGTGCCAGCAGCTACCAGGGGTCGGAAGATGGCTACACCTTC. Amino acids: CASSYQGSEDGYTF.

This chain joins TRBV5-5 and TRBJ2-7; 7 bases align to TRBD2. CDR3 size: 15 residues. Germline V lookup: CDR1 SGHKS, CDR2 YYEKEE (reference sequence). V was clipped by 7 bases and J by 3 bases; unmatched bases: 13. The CDR3 DNA follows: TGTGCCAGCGGCCCCCGAATGGGCGGGAGCTACGAGCAGTACTTC. It codes for CASGPRMGGSYEQYF.

CDR3 amino acids: CASSLGLENSPLHF. In DNA form, the CDR3 reads TGTGCCAGCAGTTTGGGGCTCGAGAATTCACCCCTCCACTTT. V usage is TRBV28 and J usage is TRBJ1-6, with D possibly TRBD1 on 5 matching bases. Germline assignment: CDR1 MDHEN and CDR2 SYDVKM. The CDR3 is 14 amino acids. Trimming pared 3 bases from V and 7 bases from J, leaving 10 bases between.

A single count supports this clone. The rearrangement joins TRBV28 to TRBJ2-3, with 9 bases matching TRBD2. V was clipped by 4 bases and J by 4 bases; unmatched bases: 12. This CDR3 is 17 amino acids long. Germline-derived CDR1 and CDR2 are MDHEN and SYDVKM. Here the CDR3 reads CASSSVRAGGQADTQYF. The CDR3 coding sequence is TGTGCCAGCAGTTCGGTACGAGCGGGGGGCCAGGCAGATACGCAGTATTTT.

This clone was counted only a few times. The chain combines TRBV5-1 with TRBJ1-2; D call uncertain. The CDR3 length is 14 residues. Trimming removed 0 bases at V and 4 bases at J, with 10 bases between. The V gene's germline CDR1 is SGHRS and CDR2 YFSETQ. CDR3 nucleotides: TGCGCCAGCAGCTTGGATTGGGAGGGCTATGGCTACACCTTC. Its translation: CASSLDWEGYGYTF.

The chain links TRBV4-3 to TRBJ2-4; no definite D call. Germline V gene sequence: CDR1 LGHNA, CDR2 YSLEER. Trimming removed 1 base from V and 0 bases from J, with 10 bases in between. This CDR3 contains 16 residues. The CDR3 loop is CASSQGQQLAKNIQYF. The CDR3 region has the DNA TGCGCCAGCAGCCAAGGGCAGCAACTAGCCAAAAACATTCAGTACTTC.

The rearrangement links TRBV10-3 to TRBJ2-3, with 10 bases matching TRBD2. In germline, CDR1 is ENHRY, CDR2 SYGVKD. J gave up 4 bases and V 7 bases, and 5 bases lay outside the gene matches. This CDR3 has 14 residues. The CDR3, as DNA: TGTGCCATCACTCCTAGCGGGGGCTCAGATACGCAGTATTTT. Amino acids: CAITPSGGSDTQYF.

The rearrangement links TRBV28 to TRBJ2-1; D remains ambiguous. The CDR3 contains 12 residues. Per germline, CDR1 MDHEN and CDR2 SYDVKM. Deletions cut 5 bases from V and 12 bases from J, with 14 bases between. The CDR3 region has the DNA TGTGCCAGCAGTCCAACTCACTTGGTGCAGTTCTTC. Encoded protein: CASSPTHLVQFF.

CDR3 residues: CSVDIAGATGQYF. The CDR3 nucleotides read TGCAGCGTTGATATAGCGGGAGCCACAGGGCAGTACTTC. The J gene is TRBJ2-7, the V gene TRBV29-1, with 9 bases fitting TRBD2. The germline CDR1 and CDR2 sequences are SQVTM and ANQGSEA. The CDR3 has 13 residues. Unmatched junction bases numbered 9, after V lost 3 bases and J lost 9 bases.

The rearrangement uses TRBV4-1 and TRBJ1-2, with D possibly TRBD1 on 5 matching bases. Germline loops: CDR1 MGHRA, CDR2 YSYEKL. There are 13 residues in the CDR3. V dropped 4 bases and J dropped 5 bases, with 11 bases sitting between them. CDR3 in amino acids: CASSPEGLYGYTF. The CDR3 DNA is TGCGCCAGCAGCCCAGAGGGACTGTATGGCTACACCTTC.

A word on this clone: The sample holds other DNA sequences that translate to the same CDR3. V is TRBV28 and J is TRBJ1-5; D is undetermined. The CDR3 totals 12 residues. Trimming removed 1 base from V and 6 bases from J, with 4 bases in between. The germline V gene encodes CDR1 MDHEN and CDR2 SYDVKM. This CDR3 is CASSLYGQPQHF. Here the CDR3 DNA reads TGTGCCAGCAGTTTATACGGTCAGCCCCAGCATTTT.

The chain is built from TRBV9 and TRBJ2-5; 7 positions match TRBD2. The trim removed 0 bases at V and 0 bases at J, leaving 5 bases unmatched. Germline-derived CDR1 and CDR2 are SGDLS and YYNGEE. This CDR3 is 16 amino acids long. CDR3 in amino acids: CASSVGRLADQETQYF. The CDR3 DNA sequence: TGTGCCAGCAGCGTAGGAAGACTAGCCGACCAAGAGACCCAGTACTTC. Variable domain in full (rest from reference TRBV9 and TRBJ2-5): DSGVTQTPKHLITATGQRVTLRCSPRSGDLSVYWYQQSLDQGLQFLIQYYNGEERAKGNILERFSAQQFPDLHSELNLSSLELGDSALYFCASSVGRLADQETQYFGPGTRLLVL.

The chain combines TRBV5-1 with TRBJ2-3, with D possibly being TRBD1 or TRBD2 (5 bases each). Trimming stripped 1 base from V and 3 bases from J, with 12 bases between. The CDR3 has 15 amino acids. Germline lookup yields CDR1 SGHRS and CDR2 YFSETQ. The CDR3 here is CASSLRGVDTDTQYF. As DNA, the CDR3 is TGCGCCAGCAGCTTGAGAGGGGTAGATACAGATACGCAGTATTTT. Looking up the rest from reference TRBV5-1 and TRBJ2-3 gives the full variable domain: KAGVTQTPRYLIKTRGQQVTLSCSPISGHRSVSWYQQTPGQGLQFLFEYFSETQRNKGNFPGRFSGRQFSNSRSEMNVSTLELGDSALYLCASSLRGVDTDTQYFGPGTRLTVL.